The 21 T cell receptor beta chains in this list originate from one sample, sequenced in a study of blood T cell repertoires in COVID-19. The protocol was immunoSEQ multiplex PCR, while the TCRdb copy is restricted to in-frame clones and leaves out a portion. The sample holds 200,000 to 250,000 clones, 80% to 90% seen once. Sequencing was done on a sample of PBMCs or T cells enriched from blood (not recorded which). The receptors derive from a man between 45 and 60 years old who had been exposed to COVID-19.

This chain uses TRBV7-3 with TRBJ1-1; D remains ambiguous. Trimming took off 1 base at V and 1 base at J, with 10 bases between the two ends. The germline gives CDR1 SGHTA, CDR2 FQGTGA. This CDR3 comprises 15 residues. CDR3 sequence reads: CASSLRSTSNTEAFF. In DNA form, the CDR3 reads TGTGCCAGCAGCTTAAGGTCTACGTCGAACACTGAAGCTTTCTTT.

The chain uses TRBV28 and TRBJ2-6; tentative D call: TRBD1 (6 bases). Looked up from germline, CDR1 is MDHEN and CDR2 is SYDVKM. This CDR3 is built from 14 residues. Trimming stripped 7 bases from V and 2 bases from J, with 9 bases between. CDR3 protein: CASTWGPGANVLTF. The CDR3 coding sequence is TGTGCCAGCACATGGGGGCCTGGGGCCAACGTCCTGACTTTC.

The rearrangement uses TRBV5-1 and TRBJ1-2, with 7 nucleotides matching TRBD1. J lost 3 bases, V lost 0 bases, and 5 bases had no gene match. This CDR3 spans 15 amino acids. Germline V gene sequence: CDR1 SGHRS, CDR2 YFSETQ. For the CDR3, the DNA is TGCGCCAGCAGCTTGGAACAGGGGTCGTACTATGGCTACACCTTC. Its translation: CASSLEQGSYYGYTF.

The chain carries TRBV28 and TRBJ1-2; D is perhaps TRBD1 (6 bases). V lost 6 bases, J lost 5 bases, and 13 bases lay in between. CDR1 is MDHEN, CDR2 SYDVKM, per germline. This CDR3 is 13 amino acids long. The CDR3 is CASRAGAAYGYTF. In DNA, the CDR3 is TGTGCCAGCAGGGCGGGGGCTGCGTATGGCTACACCTTC.

The chain is built from TRBV28 and TRBJ2-4, with unresolved D. V lost 6 bases and J 0 bases, leaving 24 bases between the germline ends. The germline V gene has CDR1 MDHEN and CDR2 SYDVKM. The CDR3 runs to 19 residues. Here the CDR3 DNA reads TGTGCCAGCAGCCCTATGATATCCGGTGGCCTAGAAGCCAAAAACATTCAGTACTTC. Its protein is CASSPMISGGLEAKNIQYF. The full variable domain, with the rest looked up from reference TRBV28 and TRBJ2-4, is DVKVTQSSRYLVKRTGEKVFLECVQDMDHENMFWYRQDPGLGLRLIYFSYDVKMKEKGDIPEGYSVSREKKERFSLILESASTNQTSMYLCASSPMISGGLEAKNIQYFGAGTRLSVL.

The rearrangement links TRBV28 to TRBJ1-1; the D gene is possibly TRBD1 (5 bases). Deletions cut 0 bases from V and 4 bases from J, with 12 bases between. Germline V gene lookup returns CDR1 MDHEN and CDR2 SYDVKM. CDR3 length: 15 residues. The CDR3 DNA follows: TGTGCCAGCAGTTTATGGCGTGGGGGAGGCACTGAAGCTTTCTTT. It yields the protein CASSLWRGGGTEAFF.

CDR3 nucleotide sequence: TGCGCCAGCAGCGTTGACCTTCCGTGGAGCACTGAAGCTTTCTTT. Translation gives CASSVDLPWSTEAFF. This rearrangement joins TRBV5-1 to TRBJ1-1; no clear D. The V gene's germline CDR1 is SGHRS and CDR2 YFSETQ. Trimming stripped 4 bases from V and 4 bases from J, with 17 bases between. The CDR3 has 15 amino acids.

The J gene is TRBJ2-1, the V gene TRBV7-8, with TRBD2 matching over 8 bases. The CDR3 spans 15 residues. Germline CDR1 is SGHVS and CDR2 is FQNEAQ. After removal of 5 bases from V and 9 bases from J, the junction contained 12 bases not matched to a gene. CDR3 in amino acids: CASSGTRVSSGEQFF. CDR3 sequence (DNA): TGTGCCAGCAGCGGGACTAGAGTGTCGTCAGGTGAGCAGTTCTTC.

The rearrangement uses TRBV19 and TRBJ1-5; D is unresolved. V dropped 6 bases and J dropped 4 bases, with 16 bases sitting between them. Germline V gives CDR1 LNHDA, CDR2 SQIVND (reference sequence). This CDR3 is built from 15 residues. The CDR3 reads CASSPPVAENQPQHF. The CDR3 DNA is TGTGCCAGTAGCCCCCCTGTGGCGGAGAATCAGCCCCAGCATTTT.

The chain employs TRBV28 and TRBJ1-1; D unclear. The CDR3 sequence is 13 residues long. In germline, CDR1 is MDHEN, CDR2 SYDVKM. Trimming took off 8 bases at V and 0 bases at J, with 10 bases between the two ends. In DNA form, the CDR3 reads TGTGCCAGCGAGATAGCAATGAACACTGAAGCTTTCTTT. It encodes CASEIAMNTEAFF. The full variable domain, in which reference TRBV28 and TRBJ1-1 provide the parts outside the CDR3, is DVKVTQSSRYLVKRTGEKVFLECVQDMDHENMFWYRQDPGLGLRLIYFSYDVKMKEKGDIPEGYSVSREKKERFSLILESASTNQTSMYLCASEIAMNTEAFFGQGTRLTVV.

The DNA of the CDR3 is TGCGCCAGCAGTGATAACTTAAGGGGCTCTAATTCACCCCTCCACTTT. Protein: CASSDNLRGSNSPLHF. The chain recombines TRBV10-2 with TRBJ1-6; D might be TRBD1 (5 bases). Germline V lookup: CDR1 WSHSY, CDR2 SAAADI. CDR3 length equals 16 residues. V was cut by 3 bases and J by 6 bases, with 15 bases left in between.

This clone was recorded once. The chain employs TRBV6-5 and TRBJ2-7; D might be TRBD1 (8 bases). The length of the CDR3 is 13 residues. From germline, CDR1 is MNHEY and CDR2 SVGAGI. The germline V and J ends were trimmed by 6 bases and 12 bases, with 21 bases remaining between them. The CDR3 region is CASRPPGQGGWYF. The DNA for the CDR3 is TGTGCCAGCAGACCGCCCGGACAGGGAGGGTGGTACTTC.

This clone showed up just once. The V and J genes are TRBV12-5 and TRBJ1-5, with D possibly TRBD1 on 5 matching bases. Germline V lookup: CDR1 LGHNT, CDR2 FRNRAP. V was trimmed by 0 bases and J by 0 bases, leaving 6 bases between them. The CDR3 is 15 residues long. CDR3 sequence (DNA): TGTGCTAGTGGTTTGGTCGGGGGTAGCAATCAGCCCCAGCATTTT. Encoded protein: CASGLVGGSNQPQHF.

This clone was seen only a few times. CDR3 loop: CASSLFSPTSGGLRAYNEQFF. CDR3 coding DNA: TGCGCCAGCAGCTTGTTTAGTCCGACTAGCGGGGGGCTCCGCGCCTACAATGAGCAGTTCTTC. The chain combines TRBV5-1 with TRBJ2-1, with 13 bases aligning to TRBD2. The germline gives CDR1 SGHRS, CDR2 YFSETQ. The CDR3 is 21 residues long. J was trimmed by 2 bases and V by 1 base; bases with no gene match: 15.

The V and J genes are TRBV18 and TRBJ1-5; D is uncertain. V was trimmed by 1 base and J by 1 base, leaving 11 bases between them. The germline V gene has CDR1 KGHSH and CDR2 LQKENI. The CDR3 runs 16 residues. Written as DNA, the CDR3 is TGTGCCAGCTCACCACGGTCGCCGACAAGCAATCAGCCCCAGCATTTT. As protein: CASSPRSPTSNQPQHF.

V and J are TRBV12-5 and TRBJ1-1; D might be TRBD1 (5 bases). This CDR3 is 14 amino acids long. V lost 4 bases to trimming and J lost 0 bases, with 9 bases between them. Germline CDR1 LGHNT, CDR2 FRNRAP. CDR3: CASGSRVVNTEAFF. The CDR3, as DNA: TGTGCTAGTGGTTCCAGGGTTGTGAACACTGAAGCTTTCTTT.

The V gene is TRBV5-1, the J gene TRBJ1-4, with 9 bases lining up with TRBD1. The CDR3 totals 15 residues. V was clipped by 0 bases and J by 5 bases; unmatched bases: 2. The germline V gene encodes CDR1 SGHRS and CDR2 YFSETQ. The CDR3 bases are TGCGCCAGCAGCTTGGGGGACAGGGCGAATGAAAAACTGTTTTTT. Its translation: CASSLGDRANEKLFF. Full variable domain (rest looked up from reference TRBV5-1 and TRBJ1-4): KAGVTQTPRYLIKTRGQQVTLSCSPISGHRSVSWYQQTPGQGLQFLFEYFSETQRNKGNFPGRFSGRQFSNSRSEMNVSTLELGDSALYLCASSLGDRANEKLFFGSGTQLSVL.

This clone was counted ten times or more. The rearrangement joins TRBV5-1 to TRBJ2-1; tentative D call: TRBD2 (6 bases). Trimming pared 1 base from V and 4 bases from J, leaving 15 bases between. The CDR3 consists of 16 residues. Germline loops: CDR1 SGHRS, CDR2 YFSETQ. For the CDR3, the DNA is TGCGCCAGCAGCTTGACCGGGAGCGGGCATTACAATGAGCAGTTCTTC. This sequence encodes CASSLTGSGHYNEQFF.

A single count supports this clone. This chain connects TRBV2 to TRBJ1-4; possible D gene TRBD1, 6 bases. This CDR3 comprises 16 residues. Trimming cost V 6 bases and J 2 bases, with 16 bases left between them. The germline V gene encodes CDR1 SNHLY and CDR2 FYNNEI. CDR3 in DNA: TGTGCCAGCAGCGTCCCAGGGGCAGGCACTAATGAAAAACTGTTTTTT. It yields the protein CASSVPGAGTNEKLFF.

This chain connects TRBV28 to TRBJ1-5, with 7 bases aligning to TRBD1. Germline assignment: CDR1 MDHEN and CDR2 SYDVKM. The CDR3 runs 15 residues. V was clipped by 1 base and J by 7 bases; unmatched bases: 7. The CDR3 DNA follows: TGTGCCAGCAGTTTATCCACTCGGGACAGACAGCCCCAGCATTTT. It specifies CASSLSTRDRQPQHF.

The V call is TRBV9, the J call TRBJ2-7; 7 nucleotides agree with TRBD1. CDR3 length: 14 amino acids. Trimming took 4 bases from V and 1 from J; bases not matched to a gene: 5. CDR1 and CDR2 from the germline V gene are SGDLS and YYNGEE. The DNA of the CDR3 is TGTGCCAGCAGCACAGGGACAGCTTCCTACGAGCAGTACTTC. It yields the protein CASSTGTASYEQYF.